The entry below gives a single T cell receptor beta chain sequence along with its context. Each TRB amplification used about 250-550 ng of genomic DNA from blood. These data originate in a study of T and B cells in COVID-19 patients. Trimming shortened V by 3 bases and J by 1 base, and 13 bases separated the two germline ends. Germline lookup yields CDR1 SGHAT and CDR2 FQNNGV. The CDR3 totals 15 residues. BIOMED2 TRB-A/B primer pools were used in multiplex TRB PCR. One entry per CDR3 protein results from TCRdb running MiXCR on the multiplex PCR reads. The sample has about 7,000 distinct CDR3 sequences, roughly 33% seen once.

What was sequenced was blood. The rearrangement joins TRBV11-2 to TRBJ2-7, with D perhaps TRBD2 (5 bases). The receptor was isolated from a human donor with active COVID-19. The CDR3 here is CASSFAAGLSYEQYF. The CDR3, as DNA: TGTGCCAGCAGCTTCGCAGCTGGACTTTCCTACGAGCAGTACTTC. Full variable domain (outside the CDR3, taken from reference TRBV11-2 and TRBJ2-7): EAGVAQSPRYKIIEKRQSVAFWCNPISGHATLYWYQQILGQGPKLLIQFQNNGVVDDSQLPKDRFSAERLKGVDSTLKIQPAKLEDSAVYLCASSFAAGLSYEQYFGPGTRLTVT.